Each of the 15 T cell receptor beta chains below was sequenced from the same sample in a study of T cells after yellow fever vaccination. TCRdb independently ran MiXCR on the 5' RACE reads; one entry per CDR3 protein. The repertoire includes about 45,000 distinct CDR3 sequences, approximately 6.3% of them detected once, and roughly 15% sits in the top ten. This sample comprised CD8+ T cells not binding an NS4B(214-222) dextramer, sorted from PBMCs, obtained 45 days after the yellow fever booster vaccination. The receptors derive from a man aged 30 to 45 who received the YFV17D yellow fever vaccine.

The table lists this clonotype with a few counts. V and J are TRBV5-4 and TRBJ2-7, with D perhaps TRBD2 (6 bases). V dropped 4 bases and J dropped 2 bases, with 13 bases sitting between them. This CDR3 region has 14 residues. CDR1 and CDR2 (germline): SGHNT, YYREEE (reference sequence). Here the CDR3 reads CASSGVADPYEQYF. The CDR3, as DNA: TGTGCCAGCAGCGGGGTAGCGGACCCCTACGAGCAGTACTTC. Combining the CDR3 with reference TRBV5-4 and TRBJ2-7 gives the whole variable domain ETGVTQSPTHLIKTRGQQVTLRCSSQSGHNTVSWYQQALGQGPQFIFQYYREEENGRGNFPPRFSGLQFPNYSSELNVNALELDDSALYLCASSGVADPYEQYFGPGTRLTVT.

This clonotype was picked up many times. The chain employs TRBV11-2 and TRBJ2-4; a possible D gene is TRBD1 (6 bases). Looked up from germline, CDR1 is SGHAT and CDR2 is FQNNGV. Trimming took 3 bases from V and 1 from J, leaving 10 bases between them. The CDR3 extends over 15 amino acids. This CDR3 reads CASSFGGLAKNIQYF. As DNA, the CDR3 is TGTGCCAGCAGCTTTGGGGGCTTGGCCAAAAACATTCAGTACTTC.

Many counts were recorded for this clonotype. This chain links TRBV27 with TRBJ2-1; 13 bases agree with TRBD2. Per the germline V gene, CDR1 is MNHEY and CDR2 is SMNVEV (reference sequence). This CDR3 spans 17 amino acids. V lost 5 bases, J lost 1 base, and 5 bases stayed unmatched. CDR3 nucleotide sequence: TGTGCCAGCAGTCAGGGACTAGCGGGGCTTTCCTACAATGAGCAGTTCTTC. It specifies CASSQGLAGLSYNEQFF.

The table lists this clonotype with many counts. The chain has TRBV4-3 and TRBJ2-1; tentative D call: TRBD2 (5 bases). The germline gives CDR1 LGHNA, CDR2 YSLEER. This CDR3 has 13 amino acids. Deletions cut 1 base from V and 8 bases from J, with 9 bases between. Here the CDR3 reads CASSQVRRDEQFF. The DNA for the CDR3 is TGCGCCAGCAGCCAAGTAAGGCGGGATGAGCAGTTCTTC.

Many counts were recorded for this clonotype. The chain couples TRBV7-7 to TRBJ2-5; D perhaps matches TRBD2 (6 bases). Germline assignment: CDR1 SSHAT and CDR2 FNYEAQ (reference sequence). The CDR3 runs to 13 residues. The DNA of the CDR3 is TGTGCTACCAGCGGTGGGAGGTGGGAGACCCAGTACTTC. Amino acids: CATSGGRWETQYF.

This clonotype was detected many times. The J gene is TRBJ1-2, the V gene TRBV29-1; no clear D gene. This CDR3 is 13 amino acids long. Germline-derived CDR1 and CDR2 are SQVTM and ANQGSEA. Trimming took 4 bases from V and 8 from J, leaving 17 bases between them. For the CDR3, the DNA is TGCAGCGTTGTATCGGAGACTGCGGACGGCTACACCTTC. Translating it yields CSVVSETADGYTF. The complete variable domain, with remaining parts taken from reference TRBV29-1 and TRBJ1-2, reads SAVISQKPSRDICQRGTSLTIQCQVDSQVTMMFWYRQQPGQSLTLIATANQGSEATYESGFVIDKFPISRPNLTFSTLTVSNMSPEDSSIYLCSVVSETADGYTFGSGTRLTVV.

The sample holds many counts of this clonotype. This chain links TRBV19 with TRBJ2-7, with a tentative D call TRBD2 (6 bases). Germline CDR1 reads LNHDA; CDR2 reads SQIVND (reference sequence). V was clipped by 3 bases and J by 3 bases, with 18 bases between them. The CDR3 extends over 16 amino acids. The CDR3 sequence is CASSIGAREPRYEQYF. DNA for the CDR3: TGTGCCAGTAGTATCGGCGCGCGGGAACCACGCTACGAGCAGTACTTC.

This clonotype was recorded a few times. The rearrangement uses TRBV2 and TRBJ2-2, with D unclear. Trimming removed 3 bases at V and 0 bases at J, with 5 bases between. This CDR3 has 14 amino acids. Per the germline V gene, CDR1 is SNHLY and CDR2 is FYNNEI. CDR3 DNA sequence: TGTGCCAGCAGTGATGGGGCGAACACCGGGGAGCTGTTTTTT. This translates into CASSDGANTGELFF.

This clonotype was observed many times. The gene calls are TRBV10-3 and TRBJ2-7; 11 positions agree with TRBD2. CDR1 is ENHRY and CDR2 is SYGVKD in the germline V gene. The CDR3 runs to 15 residues. Germline trimming cut 3 bases from V and 4 bases from J; bases unmatched to any gene: 5. In nucleotides, the CDR3 is TGTGCCATCAGTGACGTGACTAGCGGGACTTACGAGCAGTACTTC. Its translation is CAISDVTSGTYEQYF.

CDR3 loop: CASSLQGAKPNYGYTF. In DNA form, the CDR3 reads TGTGCCAGCAGCTTACAGGGGGCGAAACCTAACTATGGCTACACCTTC. The chain couples TRBV7-9 to TRBJ1-2; 8 positions match TRBD1. This CDR3 has 16 residues. CDR1 is SEHNR and CDR2 is FQNEAQ in the germline V gene (reference sequence). Germline trimming cut 2 bases from V and 0 bases from J; bases unmatched to any gene: 5.

This clonotype was recorded at least ten times. The chain employs TRBV6-5 and TRBJ1-1; D uncertain. Trimming stripped 0 bases from V and 0 bases from J, with 11 bases between. The V gene's germline CDR1 is MNHEY and CDR2 SVGAGI. The CDR3 spans 16 residues. The DNA of the CDR3 is TGTGCCAGCAGTTACTCGAAAGTACTCATGAACACTGAAGCTTTCTTT. Translation gives CASSYSKVLMNTEAFF.

This clonotype was seen many times. This CDR3 reads CSARESVSGLETQYF. DNA of the CDR3: TGCAGTGCTAGAGAATCGGTTTCGGGCCTAGAGACCCAGTACTTC. This sequence joins TRBV20-1 and TRBJ2-5; D not certain. Germline assignment: CDR1 DFQATT and CDR2 SNEGSKA (reference sequence). The V and J ends lost 0 bases and 4 bases respectively, with 15 bases between them. The CDR3 has 15 amino acids.

In this sample, this clonotype turned up a few times. The rearrangement links TRBV4-1 to TRBJ1-3; no clear D. This CDR3 comprises 16 residues. CDR1 MGHRA and CDR2 YSYEKL come from the germline V gene. The ends were cut back, 4 bases at V and 0 bases at J, with 13 bases in the middle. CDR3 coding DNA: TGCGCCAGCAGCCCTACAAGCTTCAGCTCTGGAAACACCATATATTTT. Protein sequence: CASSPTSFSSGNTIYF.

This clonotype has ten or more counts. The V and J genes are TRBV4-1 and TRBJ2-7, with 9 positions matching TRBD1. This CDR3 is 15 amino acids long. V gave up 1 base and J gave up 3 bases; unmatched junction bases: 4. The germline gives CDR1 MGHRA, CDR2 YSYEKL. CDR3 bases: TGCGCCAGCAGCCAAGGCTTGACAGGGGGCTACGAGCAGTACTTC. Translation gives CASSQGLTGGYEQYF.

This clonotype was recorded at least ten times. This rearrangement joins TRBV15 to TRBJ2-1; a possible D gene is TRBD2 (5 bases). The ends were cut back, 3 bases at V and 15 bases at J, with 15 bases in the middle. Germline loops: CDR1 LNHNV, CDR2 YYDKDF (reference sequence). The CDR3 spans 12 residues. The CDR3 reads CATSSLGSLGFF. Written as DNA, the CDR3 is TGTGCCACCAGCAGTTTGGGGAGCCTGGGGTTCTTC.